This entry lists 31 T cell receptor beta chains sequenced from one sample in a study of blood T cell repertoires in COVID-19. Sequencing was performed with immunoSEQ multiplex PCR; in TCRdb, only in-frame clones are kept and a portion is missing. Among some 13,000 clones, 84% were seen once, and the ten largest hold approximately 30%. The sequenced sample consisted of peripheral blood. The receptors come from a man in his fifties with active COVID-19.

The rearrangement joins TRBV29-1 to TRBJ2-7, with D possibly being TRBD1 (5 bases). The V end was cut by 7 bases, the J end by 3 bases, with 10 bases between. In germline, CDR1 is SQVTM, CDR2 ANQGSEA. CDR3 length equals 11 residues. This CDR3 is CSGGHDYEQYF. In DNA, the CDR3 is TGCAGCGGTGGACACGACTACGAGCAGTACTTC.

J is TRBJ2-7 and V is TRBV5-4; 10 bases are shared with TRBD1. Germline V gene sequence: CDR1 SGHNT, CDR2 YYREEE (reference sequence). The CDR3 contains 17 residues. V lost 0 bases to trimming and J lost 2 bases; unmatched junction nucleotides: 8. The CDR3, as DNA: TGTGCCAGCAGCTTGGGGCCCGGGACAGGGGTCACCTACGAGCAGTACTTC. Translation gives CASSLGPGTGVTYEQYF.

The CDR3 nucleotides are TGCAGCGTTTTAGACCCGGGACAGAACTCTGGGGCCAACGTCCTGACTTTC. Its translation is CSVLDPGQNSGANVLTF. This chain joins TRBV29-1 and TRBJ2-6; 7 bases are shared with TRBD1. Germline values: CDR1 SQVTM, CDR2 ANQGSEA. Losses at the gene ends were 5 bases for V and 0 bases for J; bases not matched to a gene: 10. The CDR3 loop spans 17 amino acids.

The V gene is TRBV13, the J gene TRBJ2-7; a possible D gene is TRBD1 (5 bases). The germline CDR1 and CDR2 sequences are PRHDT and FYEKMQ (reference sequence). V gave up 6 bases and J gave up 6 bases, with 15 bases separating them. The CDR3 extends over 13 amino acids. DNA of the CDR3: TGTGCCAGCAGTGTTAGGGGATTGCCCGAGCAGTACTTC. It is translated as CASSVRGLPEQYF.

In DNA, the CDR3 is TGTGCCAGCAGCAAAAAGTGTCGCGACAGGGGGGGCCACGAGCAGTACTTC. Protein sequence: CASSKKCRDRGGHEQYF. V is TRBV21-1 and J is TRBJ2-7; TRBD1 reflects the table's D call only, with no check against the DNA. TRBV21-1 is marked as a pseudogene. The CDR3 spans 17 residues.

The rearrangement links TRBV27 to TRBJ1-6; D possibly corresponds to TRBD1 (6 bases). Trimming took off 3 bases at V and 4 bases at J, with 7 bases between the two ends. CDR1 and CDR2 (germline): MNHEY, SMNVEV (reference sequence). This CDR3 region has 14 residues. CDR3 amino acids: CASSFGQYNSPLHF. DNA of the CDR3: TGTGCCAGCAGTTTCGGACAGTATAATTCACCCCTCCACTTT.

V gene TRBV15 combines with J gene TRBJ2-1, with TRBD1 matching 10 bases. The germline V gene has CDR1 LNHNV and CDR2 YYDKDF (reference sequence). The CDR3 covers 15 residues. V was clipped by 1 base and J by 5 bases; unmatched bases: 2. The CDR3 sequence: CATSRGQGANNEQFF. CDR3 DNA sequence: TGTGCCACCAGCAGAGGACAGGGGGCGAACAATGAGCAGTTCTTC.

V is TRBV23-1 and J is TRBJ2-4; D is uncertain. TRBV23-1 falls under the ORF class, with uncertain function. The length of the CDR3 is 16 residues. The germline V and J ends were trimmed by 0 bases and 0 bases, with 9 bases remaining between them. The CDR3 coding sequence is TGCGCCAGCAGTCAATCGCCCCGGTTAGCCAAAAACATTCAGTACTTC. It specifies CASSQSPRLAKNIQYF.

The V call is TRBV27, the J call TRBJ2-7; TRBD1 aligns across 8 bases. Germline assignment: CDR1 MNHEY and CDR2 SMNVEV (reference sequence). Trimming removed 5 bases from V and 1 base from J; junction bases left unmatched: 10. The CDR3 has 16 amino acids. The CDR3 sequence is CASSASQGAISYEQYF. CDR3 coding DNA: TGTGCCAGCAGTGCAAGCCAGGGGGCGATTTCCTACGAGCAGTACTTC.

As regards this clone: Germline is not matched at one junction end, which may reflect a read error. V usage is TRBV3-1 (or the pseudogene TRBV3-2) and J usage is TRBJ2-7, with TRBD2 as a possible D gene (6 bases). This CDR3 contains 15 residues. Germline-derived CDR1 and CDR2 are LGHDT and YNNKEL (reference sequence). The CDR3 protein is CASSQRRGISNEQYF. The CDR3 DNA follows: TGTGCCAGCAGCCAACGCCGGGGGATCTCCAACGAGCAGTACTTC.

V and J are TRBV15 and TRBJ2-5; D remains ambiguous. Germline-derived CDR1 and CDR2 are LNHNV and YYDKDF (reference sequence). V gave up 3 bases and J gave up 1 base, with 6 bases separating them. The CDR3 length is 13 residues. The CDR3 sequence is CATSRFIQETQYF. CDR3 coding DNA: TGTGCCACCAGCAGGTTTATCCAAGAGACCCAGTACTTC.

The chain combines TRBV5-1 with TRBJ2-7; 7 bases fit TRBD1. This CDR3 spans 21 amino acids. V lost 2 bases to trimming and J lost 7 bases; unmatched junction nucleotides: 30. Per the germline V gene, CDR1 is SGHRS and CDR2 is YFSETQ. CDR3: CASSLGTGQVKGLRGFGEQYF. CDR3 bases: TGCGCCAGCAGCTTAGGAACTGGACAGGTCAAAGGCCTTCGTGGCTTTGGTGAGCAGTACTTC. The full variable domain, in which reference TRBV5-1 and TRBJ2-7 provide the parts outside the CDR3, is KAGVTQTPRYLIKTRGQQVTLSCSPISGHRSVSWYQQTPGQGLQFLFEYFSETQRNKGNFPGRFSGRQFSNSRSEMNVSTLELGDSALYLCASSLGTGQVKGLRGFGEQYFGPGTRLTVT.

This clone was counted between two and nine times. The gene calls are TRBV7-9 and TRBJ2-7; a possible D gene is TRBD2 (5 bases). Per germline, CDR1 SEHNR and CDR2 FQNEAQ (reference sequence). The CDR3 totals 13 residues. The ends were cut back, 2 bases at V and 0 bases at J, with 5 bases in the middle. The CDR3 loop is CASSLSGSYEQYF. The DNA of the CDR3 is TGTGCCAGCAGCTTAAGCGGCTCCTACGAGCAGTACTTC.

The chain links TRBV9 to TRBJ2-6, with TRBD1 matching over 7 bases. CDR3 length: 18 amino acids. V was pared by 5 bases and J by 0 bases, with 11 bases of the junction left unmatched. Germline CDR1 reads SGDLS; CDR2 reads YYNGEE. The chain's CDR3 is CASRDRTGVFSGANVLTF. CDR3 in DNA: TGTGCCAGCAGGGATAGAACAGGGGTCTTCTCTGGGGCCAACGTCCTGACTTTC.

The rearrangement joins TRBV18 to TRBJ2-7; D remains unclear. Germline values: CDR1 KGHSH, CDR2 LQKENI. The CDR3 length is 15 residues. Deletions cut 7 bases from V and 0 bases from J, with 16 bases between. CDR3 in amino acids: CASCSDSAHSYEQYF. The CDR3 DNA reads TGTGCCAGCTGCAGCGACTCTGCTCACTCCTACGAGCAGTACTTC.

The CDR3 region has the DNA TGTGCCAGCAGCTCGGGACTAGCGGGGGACTACGAGCAGTACTTC. As protein: CASSSGLAGDYEQYF. The genes are TRBV7-8 and TRBJ2-7; 14 bases align to TRBD2. CDR3 size: 15 residues. V lost 4 bases to trimming and J lost 3 bases; unmatched junction nucleotides: 2. Germline lookup yields CDR1 SGHVS and CDR2 FQNEAQ.

The chain employs TRBV5-4 and TRBJ2-2; perhaps TRBD2 as D (6 bases). CDR1 is SGHNT and CDR2 is YYREEE in the germline V gene (reference sequence). The CDR3 runs to 14 residues. Trimming left V 3 bases short and J 5 bases short, with 11 bases between. The CDR3 DNA reads TGTGCCAGCAGCTGGTCCGGGAGTACCGGGGAGCTGTTTTTT. It codes for CASSWSGSTGELFF. Supplemented by reference TRBV5-4 and TRBJ2-2, the full variable domain reads ETGVTQSPTHLIKTRGQQVTLRCSSQSGHNTVSWYQQALGQGPQFIFQYYREEENGRGNFPPRFSGLQFPNYSSELNVNALELDDSALYLCASSWSGSTGELFFGEGSRLTVL.

The chain links TRBV30 to TRBJ2-3, with 11 bases aligning to TRBD2. The V and J ends lost 3 bases and 5 bases, in that order; junction bases with no gene match: 7. Per the germline V gene, CDR1 is GTSNPN and CDR2 is SVGIG (reference sequence). CDR3 size: 15 residues. The CDR3 spells CAWSGTSGGIDTQYF. In DNA form, the CDR3 reads TGTGCCTGGAGCGGCACTAGCGGGGGTATAGATACGCAGTATTTT.

The genes are TRBV5-1 and TRBJ2-1; the D gene is possibly TRBD1 (6 bases). The V end was cut by 2 bases, the J end by 4 bases, with 7 bases between. Germline assignment: CDR1 SGHRS and CDR2 YFSETQ. CDR3 length: 13 amino acids. CDR3 residues: CASSFGQYNEQFF. The CDR3 DNA sequence: TGCGCCAGCAGCTTCGGACAGTACAATGAGCAGTTCTTC.

This chain links TRBV6-1 with TRBJ2-7; the D gene is possibly TRBD2 (5 bases). The CDR3 is made up of 15 amino acids. The V end was cut by 2 bases, the J end by 0 bases, with 11 bases between. Germline lookup yields CDR1 MNHNS and CDR2 SASEGT. This CDR3 reads CASSERPGSSYEQYF. CDR3 DNA sequence: TGTGCCAGCAGTGAAAGGCCGGGATCCTCCTACGAGCAGTACTTC.

This clone was counted once. The chain combines TRBV24-1 with TRBJ2-1; D remains ambiguous. The CDR3 runs to 15 residues. Germline loops: CDR1 KGHDR, CDR2 SFDVKD. Trimming took off 3 bases at V and 5 bases at J, with 13 bases between the two ends. In nucleotides, the CDR3 is TGTGCCACCAGTGATCCTCAAGCCCAAGACAATGAGCAGTTCTTC. This codes for CATSDPQAQDNEQFF.

The chain recombines TRBV3-1 (or the pseudogene TRBV3-2) with TRBJ1-2, with 8 nucleotides matching TRBD1. Trimming took 4 bases from V and 6 from J; bases not matched to a gene: 10. The germline V gene has CDR1 LGHDT and CDR2 YNNKEL (reference sequence). This CDR3 has 15 residues. The CDR3 is CASSLTGRGLDGYTF. The CDR3 nucleotides read TGTGCCAGCAGCCTTACGGGCAGGGGGCTTGATGGCTACACCTTC.

This chain connects TRBV9 to TRBJ2-2, with TRBD2 matching 7 bases. This CDR3 is 16 amino acids long. Germline V gene lookup returns CDR1 SGDLS and CDR2 YYNGEE. J gave up 4 bases and V 3 bases, and 9 bases lay outside the gene matches. In DNA form, the CDR3 reads TGTGCCAGCAGCGGTGGCTTTAGCGGGCGCACCGGGGAGCTGTTTTTT. Its translation: CASSGGFSGRTGELFF.

The V and J genes are TRBV2 and TRBJ1-4, with 8 bases matching TRBD1. CDR1 and CDR2 from the germline V gene are SNHLY and FYNNEI. The CDR3 extends over 15 amino acids. J gave up 8 bases and V 3 bases, and 8 bases lay outside the gene matches. This CDR3 reads CASSDPGQGYEKLFF. The CDR3 DNA reads as TGTGCCAGCAGTGACCCCGGACAGGGTTACGAAAAACTGTTTTTT. The full variable domain, rest sourced from reference TRBV2 and TRBJ1-4, is EPEVTQTPSHQVTQMGQEVILRCVPISNHLYFYWYRQILGQKVEFLVSFYNNEISEKSEIFDDQFSVERPDGSNFTLKIRSTKLEDSAMYFCASSDPGQGYEKLFFGSGTQLSVL.

The genes are TRBV6-6 and TRBJ1-1, with 7 bases matching TRBD1. Trimming at V came to 2 bases and at J to 5 bases, leaving 5 bases not matched to a gene. CDR1 and CDR2 (germline): MNHNY, SVGAGI (reference sequence). This CDR3 region has 14 residues. This CDR3 is CASSYEGAATEAFF. For the CDR3, the DNA is TGTGCCAGCAGTTACGAGGGGGCAGCAACTGAAGCTTTCTTT.

J is TRBJ2-1 and V is TRBV12-3 or TRBV12-4, with D perhaps TRBD2 (5 bases). The CDR3 loop spans 13 amino acids. V dropped 7 bases and J dropped 1 base, with 8 bases sitting between them. CDR3 in amino acids: CASKLGSYNEQFF. CDR3 bases: TGTGCCAGCAAACTAGGGTCCTACAATGAGCAGTTCTTC.

V gene TRBV6-2 or TRBV6-3 combines with J gene TRBJ2-3; TRBD1 aligns across 9 bases. Losses at the gene ends were 2 bases for V and 0 bases for J; bases not matched to a gene: 12. Germline V gives CDR1 MNHEY, CDR2 SVGEGT. The CDR3 extends over 19 amino acids. This CDR3 reads CASSYALTDRGFSTDTQYF. DNA for the CDR3: TGTGCCAGCAGTTACGCTCTTACCGACAGGGGGTTCAGCACAGATACGCAGTATTTT.

This chain connects TRBV5-1 to TRBJ2-7; TRBD2 matches at 7 bases. The germline CDR1 and CDR2 sequences are SGHRS and YFSETQ. V was pared by 0 bases and J by 3 bases, with 6 bases of the junction left unmatched. The length of the CDR3 is 15 residues. This chain's CDR3 is CASSLAGGTLYEQYF. The CDR3 DNA sequence: TGCGCCAGCAGCTTGGCCGGGGGGACTCTCTACGAGCAGTACTTC.

The CDR3 loop is CASSYLYQGADEQYF. In DNA form, the CDR3 reads TGTGCCAGCAGTTACTTGTATCAGGGGGCGGACGAGCAGTACTTC. V and J are TRBV6-6 and TRBJ2-7; 8 bases align to TRBD1. The V gene end was trimmed by 1 base and the J gene end by 5 bases; junction bases not matched to a gene: 7. CDR3 length: 15 amino acids. Germline CDR1 MNHNY, CDR2 SVGAGI (reference sequence).

The genes are TRBV10-2 and TRBJ2-3; 9 bases align to TRBD1. CDR1 WSHSY and CDR2 SAAADI come from the germline V gene. The J segment lost 1 base and the V segment lost 4 bases, leaving 0 bases of the junction unmatched. The CDR3 spans 14 residues. The CDR3 DNA reads TGCGCCAGCAGTGGGACAGGGGGCACAGATACGCAGTATTTT. This sequence encodes CASSGTGGTDTQYF.

The chain couples TRBV14 to TRBJ2-7, with a possible D match to TRBD1 (5 bases). V was trimmed by 0 bases and J by 0 bases, leaving 12 bases between them. The CDR3 consists of 16 residues. Germline V gene lookup returns CDR1 SGHDN and CDR2 FVKESK. For the CDR3, the DNA is TGTGCCAGCAGCCAAGAATGGAGCAGGGTCTCCTACGAGCAGTACTTC. Protein sequence: CASSQEWSRVSYEQYF.